This T cell receptor beta chain was identified in a study of blood T cell repertoires in COVID-19. CDR1 GTSNPN and CDR2 SVGIG come from the germline V gene (reference sequence). With 4 bases removed from V and 7 bases from J, the gap between germline ends came to 17 bases. The CDR3 extends over 14 amino acids. Per the authors' pipeline: How many nucleated cells were present was estimated from reference gene primer amplification. Sequencing used immunoSEQ multiplex PCR; TCRdb keeps in-frame clones, though not all of them. For V, J and clone size, that table is used; D and trimming come from the DNA. This sample yields 66,000 or so clones, of which 70% to 90% are seen a single time; 5.5% to 8.5% belongs to the top ten.

The specimen was peripheral blood. This TCR came from a man in his forties or fifties with active COVID-19. The chain has TRBV30 and TRBJ2-1; weak D call: TRBD2 (5 bases). CDR3 nucleotide sequence: TGTGCCTGGAAGAAGGACTCCAAGCAAAATGAGCAGTTCTTC. It yields the protein CAWKKDSKQNEQFF.